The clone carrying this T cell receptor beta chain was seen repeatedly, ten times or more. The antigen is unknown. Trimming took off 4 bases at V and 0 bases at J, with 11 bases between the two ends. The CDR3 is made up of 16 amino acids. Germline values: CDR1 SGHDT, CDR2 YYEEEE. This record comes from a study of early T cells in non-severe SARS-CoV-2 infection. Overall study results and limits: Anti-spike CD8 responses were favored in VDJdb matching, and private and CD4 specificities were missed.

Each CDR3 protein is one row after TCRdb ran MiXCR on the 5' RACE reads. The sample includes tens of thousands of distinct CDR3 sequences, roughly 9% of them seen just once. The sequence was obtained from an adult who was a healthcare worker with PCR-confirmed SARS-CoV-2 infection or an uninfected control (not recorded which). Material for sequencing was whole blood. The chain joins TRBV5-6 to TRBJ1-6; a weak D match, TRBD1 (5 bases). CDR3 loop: CASSAEGSSYNSPLHF. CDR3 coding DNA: TGTGCCAGCAGCGCGGAGGGGAGCTCCTATAATTCACCCCTCCACTTT.